Below, one T cell receptor beta chain is given with its context. The target antigen is unknown. The data were obtained in a study of T cell responses to AZD1222 COVID-19 vaccine. The method was immunoSEQ multiplex PCR; TCRdb's version includes in-frame clones alone and lacks a portion of them. The data show roughly 100,000 clones, over 80% seen once. This CDR3 is built from 13 residues. Overall study findings and caveats: Epitopes outside B.1.351 and B.1.1.7 mutated regions reportedly drew nearly half of spike TCRs. Donors skewed white British and female; clonal diversity was possibly underestimated.

Specimen: peripheral blood, collected on day 0 of AZD1222 vaccination. The chain joins TRBV21-1 to TRBJ1-3; TRBD1 is the table's D call, not checked against the DNA. TRBV21-1 is a known pseudogene. This receptor was taken from an adult in good health. CDR3 in DNA: TGTGCCGGGTTGGGCTCATGCGGAAACACCATATATTTT. This codes for CAGLGSCGNTIYF.